The rows below give T cell receptor beta chains drawn from one sample of a study of naive and memory T cell subsets. Each CDR3 protein is one row after TCRdb ran MiXCR on the UMI-ligation and nested PCR reads. The table has about 120,000 distinct CDR3 sequences, over 30% seen once. The specimen sequenced was central memory CD4+ T cells from blood. The receptors stem from a human donor in good health. The CDR3 runs from the conserved cysteine through the conserved F or W. The D gene is left open where the match is weak. Part of the rows lack a size; the others show once, few, many or a class for expanded clones.

>TRBD1|15|.|TRBJ2-1|TRBV29-1
CSVEVRQGMGNEQFF
TGCAGCGTTGAAGTAAGACAGGGGATGGGCAATGAGCAGTTCTTC
>TRBD2|16|.|TRBJ2-3|TRBV5-1
CASSLAVGGPSDTQYF
TGCGCCAGCAGCTTGGCCGTGGGAGGGCCCTCAGATACGCAGTATTTT
>TRBD2|15|many|TRBJ2-1|TRBV24-1
CATSDLSASGTEQFF
TGTGCCACCAGTGATTTGTCGGCTAGCGGGACTGAGCAGTTCTTC
>TRBD1|13|.|TRBJ2-5|TRBV6-1
CASTRDREETQYF
TGTGCCAGCACTCGGGACAGGGAAGAGACCCAGTACTTC
>.|16|few|TRBJ2-1|TRBV6-5
CASSLRRQAAYNEQFF
TGTGCCAGCAGTTTACGGAGGCAGGCGGCGTACAATGAGCAGTTCTTC
>.|17|.|TRBJ2-2|TRBV5-1
CASSLDVRALNTGELFF
TGCGCCAGCAGCCTAGACGTTAGGGCTTTGAACACCGGGGAGCTGTTTTTT
>.|14|.|TRBJ2-7|TRBV7-6
CASSATTGSGEQYF
TGTGCCAGCAGCGCTACTACAGGATCGGGGGAGCAGTACTTC
>.|11|.|TRBJ2-7|TRBV4-1
CASKGPYEQYF
TGCGCCAGCAAGGGCCCCTACGAGCAGTACTTC
>TRBD1|14|.|TRBJ2-1|TRBV12-3/TRBV12-4
CASRGQGSYNEQFF
TGTGCCAGCAGGGGACAGGGATCCTACAATGAGCAGTTCTTC
>.|14|.|TRBJ1-4|TRBV6-2/TRBV6-3
CASSSQGRGEKLFF
TGTGCCAGCAGTTCACAGGGAAGGGGTGAAAAACTGTTTTTT
>.|15|.|TRBJ1-1|TRBV19
CASSPRRDKNTEAFF
TGTGCCAGTAGTCCTAGAAGGGACAAGAACACTGAAGCTTTCTTT
>TRBD2|14|.|TRBJ2-1|TRBV18
CASSPRRLADTKLF
TGTGCCAGCTCACCACGGAGACTAGCGGATACTAAGCTCTTC
>.|15|few|TRBJ2-5|TRBV27
CASSLLSTGRETQYF
TGTGCCAGCAGTTTACTTTCGACAGGGAGGGAGACCCAGTACTTC
>TRBD1|12|.|TRBJ2-5|TRBV20-1
CSAGQVQETQYF
TGCAGTGCTGGACAGGTTCAAGAGACCCAGTACTTC
>TRBD1|14|.|TRBJ2-3|TRBV12-5
CASALNRGTDTQYF
TGTGCTAGTGCCCTGAACAGGGGGACAGATACGCAGTATTTT
>TRBD2|16|.|TRBJ2-1|TRBV20-1
CSAGRTSGVSYNEQFF
TGCAGTGCTGGGAGGACTAGCGGGGTCTCCTACAATGAGCAGTTCTTC
>TRBD1|15|many|TRBJ2-7|TRBV6-6
CASSYSRQGPVEQYF
TGTGCCAGCAGTTACAGCCGACAGGGGCCGGTCGAGCAGTACTTC
>TRBD2|15|few|TRBJ2-5|TRBV28
CASSLSGAQGETQYF
TGTGCCAGCAGTTTAAGCGGGGCGCAGGGAGAGACCCAGTACTTC
>.|15|.|TRBJ2-5|TRBV5-1
CASSPAVYVQETQYF
TGCGCCAGCAGCCCCGCCGTCTACGTCCAGGAGACCCAGTACTTC
>.|17|once|TRBJ1-5|TRBV11-3
CASSLQGTSHGNQPQHF
TGTGCCAGCAGCTTGCAGGGGACCTCTCACGGGAATCAGCCCCAGCATTTT
>TRBD2|18|.|TRBJ2-4|TRBV5-1
CASSLQAGGPGLEDIQYF
TGCGCCAGCAGCCTACAGGCGGGGGGGCCAGGTTTGGAAGACATTCAGTACTTC
>TRBD2|13|many|TRBJ2-7|TRBV18
CASSGTSGRALDF
TGTGCCAGCTCGGGGACTAGCGGGAGGGCCTTGGACTTC
>.|14|few|TRBJ2-1|TRBV20-1
CSGPRSDGTGREFF
TGCAGCGGTCCCAGGTCCGACGGAACAGGGAGAGAGTTCTTC
>.|15|.|TRBJ2-1|TRBV20-1
CSAGAKWGNYNEQFF
TGCAGTGCTGGCGCGAAGTGGGGGAATTACAATGAGCAGTTCTTC
>.|13|.|TRBJ2-7|TRBV28
CASRGRVSYEQYF
TGTGCCAGCAGAGGCAGGGTCTCCTACGAGCAGTACTTC
>.|14|.|TRBJ2-5|TRBV7-2
CASSLRKEQETQYF
TGTGCCAGCAGCTTAAGAAAGGAGCAAGAGACCCAGTACTTC
>.|16|.|TRBJ2-6|TRBV24-1
CATSDSSGAGANVLTF
TGTGCCACCAGTGATTCCAGTGGTGCGGGGGCCAACGTCCTGACTTTC
>TRBD2|14|few|TRBJ2-7|TRBV5-1
CASSPTSPAYEQYF
TGCGCCAGCAGCCCGACTAGCCCGGCCTACGAGCAGTACTTC
>.|11|.|TRBJ2-7|TRBV3-1
CASRRGGEQYF
TGTGCCAGCCGAAGGGGGGGCGAGCAGTACTTC
>.|15|.|TRBJ2-5|TRBV20-1
CSARGIRDPGETQYF
TGCAGTGCTAGAGGGATTCGGGATCCAGGGGAGACCCAGTACTTC
>TRBD1|15|few|TRBJ1-5|TRBV19
CASSLDRGKYQPQHF
TGTGCCAGTAGTCTGGACAGGGGGAAATATCAGCCCCAGCATTTT
>.|13|medium-sized|TRBJ1-5|TRBV29-1
CSVGLASNQPQHF
TGCAGCGTTGGTTTGGCCAGCAATCAGCCCCAGCATTTT
>TRBD1|15|.|TRBJ2-5|TRBV7-6
CASSLAGQAQETQYF
TGTGCCAGCAGCTTAGCGGGACAGGCCCAAGAGACCCAGTACTTC